The entry below gives a single T cell receptor (beta chain) sequence along with its context. The specificity of this receptor is unknown. Base qualities are not provided; no much larger clone lies one nucleotide away. V was cut back by 0 bases and J by 6 bases, leaving a gap of 12 bases between them. The CDR3 spans 15 residues, from the cysteine through the phenylalanine. Only the CDR3 part of the read is kept: 45 bases, read in frame from the first base. For CDR1 and CDR2, the germline V gene lists MNHEY and SVGAGI. The sample's time point label, decoded: pre-treatment sample, taken before nivolumab and TIL therapy. A phase I trial run at two centers enrolled adults with stage 4 NSCLC between late 2017 and early 2020. The samples were obtained from a phase I trial that was single-arm and open-label and tested tumor-infiltrating lymphocyte therapy combined with nivolumab in advanced non-small cell lung cancer. Blood mononuclear cells from EDTA tubes were isolated by Ficoll gradient, snap-frozen as pellets, and DNA was extracted with a Qiagen mini-prep kit.

The immunoSEQ v3 hsTCRB kit was used to amplify TCR beta CDR3 regions from genomic DNA through bias-controlled multiplex PCR. An Illumina NextSeq 500 was used to sequence the TCR libraries, reaching approximately 2.1 million read pairs at survey level or roughly 4.5-6.5 million at deep level. Concerning the study's data processing: Clonality was reported by immunoSEQ Analyzer software, which also assigned V, D and J genes and filtered out non-productive sequences. Repertoires of infused TIL and blood were compared using productive Simpson clonality and the Morisita overlap index of productive TRB rearrangements. Absolute clonotype counts in blood were estimated by multiplying the lymphocyte count by the CD3+ fraction and by the productive frequency of the clone. As stored in TCRdb, this immuneACCESS dataset retains in-frame rearrangements with V and J assigned. A fraction of the clones does not appear; measured against another copy, unresolved V genes explain less than half of the discrepancy, and the remainder lacks a known reason. V, J and clone size are taken as reported in that table, and D and trimming were inferred from the DNA itself. The table for this sample lists tens of thousands of clones; roughly 80% of them were counted only once. The ten largest clones represent about 2% of the sample.

The sample belongs to a study of TIL therapy for anti-PD-1-resistant metastatic lung cancer (dated by TCRdb to 2020 to 2023). Background on the whole study: Before any PD-1/PD-L1 blockade was given, tumors were harvested, nivolumab was then administered, and patients who progressed went on to receive lymphodepletion, an infusion of expanded TIL, and IL-2. Enrolled patients had a median age of around 56 years (range 38-75) and a median tumor PD-L1 proportion score of about 5.9%. Most of the cohort had lung adenocarcinoma, a handful of tumors were EGFR-mutant and two were ALK-rearranged, and half of the patients were current or former smokers. A median non-synonymous tumor mutation burden of around 1.5 mutations per megabase was determined across the cohort by whole-exome sequencing. Tumor and peripheral blood T cell receptor beta sequencing was used to track clonotypes across tumor, expanded TIL product and serial blood samples.

Here is what the overall study found, with its caveats: The cohort was highly selected, with more treatment-naive, never-smoker and oncogene-addicted patients than typical, limiting generalizability. The study protocol defined all tumor marker inferences as exploratory. The baseline peripheral repertoire was partially replaced by infused TIL clonotypes, which then decayed over months, and persistence showed no apparent association with response.

The TCR was taken from a person between 25 and 80 years old with non-small cell lung cancer. The rearranged chain carries TRBV6-5 and TRBJ2-1; confidence is insufficient to name the D gene. Sequenced material: blood, taken at baseline. The bases read TGTGCCAGCAGTTACTCGACTTTATCCGTCAATGAGCAGTTCTTC. Translated, this gives CASSYSTLSVNEQFF.